The source of this T cell receptor beta chain is a study of blood T cells in healthy people across ages. V lost 6 bases and J lost 8, with 7 bases in between. Germline assignment: CDR1 MNHNY and CDR2 SVGAGI (reference sequence). This CDR3 is built from 10 residues. Together with a sample-barcoded 5' primer, a J-beta primer mix was included in a second PCR lasting roughly 6 to 12 cycles. TCRdb independently ran MiXCR on the 5' RACE reads; one entry per CDR3 protein. The sample yields approximately 900,000 distinct CDR3 sequences, 25% to 35% seen once. The same data also contributed to another study, on T cells of mothers and their children.

The receptor comes from a woman aged 40 to 50 in good health. What was sequenced was blood. The chain is built from TRBV6-6 and TRBJ1-1; D is unresolved. In DNA, the CDR3 is TGTGCCAGCAGACGGAAGGAAGCTTTCTTT. Translating it yields CASRRKEAFF.